This is a list of T cell receptor beta chains from one sample in a study of T cell responses to AZD1222 COVID-19 vaccine. Sequencing used immunoSEQ multiplex PCR; TCRdb keeps in-frame clones, though not all of them. The table records over 45,000 clones, around 89% of them present only once. The source material was peripheral blood, sampled 28 days after the second AZD1222 dose. The receptors stem from an adult who received the AZD1222 COVID-19 vaccine. CDR3s include the opening cysteine and the closing phenylalanine or tryptophan. A D gene is named only where the DNA matches it firmly. Where a row states a size, it is once, few, many or the class of an expanded clone; other rows omit it.

j_call: TRBJ2-7
cdr3_length: 15
d_call: .
v_call: TRBV5-5
clone_size: .
cdr3_aa: CASSLAWGSSYEQYF
cdr3_nt: TGTGCCAGCAGCCTGGCGTGGGGAAGCTCCTACGAGCAGTACTTC

j_call: TRBJ1-2
cdr3_length: 16
d_call: .
v_call: TRBV14
clone_size: .
cdr3_aa: CASSGTPRYSNYGYTF
cdr3_nt: TGTGCCAGCAGCGGGACCCCCAGATACTCTAACTATGGCTACACCTTC

j_call: TRBJ2-1
cdr3_length: 18
d_call: TRBD2
v_call: TRBV3-1/TRBV3-2
clone_size: .
cdr3_aa: CASSQRRSSGGGYNEQFF
cdr3_nt: TGTGCCAGCAGTCAGAGGAGGTCTAGCGGGGGGGGATACAATGAGCAGTTCTTC

j_call: TRBJ1-2
cdr3_length: 14
d_call: .
v_call: TRBV7-6
clone_size: once
cdr3_aa: CASRLGGGNYGYTF
cdr3_nt: TGTGCCAGCAGACTAGGTGGGGGGAACTATGGCTACACCTTC

j_call: TRBJ2-1
cdr3_length: 16
d_call: TRBD2
v_call: TRBV4-3
clone_size: few
cdr3_aa: CASSQDPGGSYNEQFF
cdr3_nt: TGCGCCAGCAGCCAAGATCCGGGAGGGTCCTACAATGAGCAGTTCTTC

j_call: TRBJ2-7
cdr3_length: 14
d_call: .
v_call: TRBV14
clone_size: .
cdr3_aa: CASSQDLGSHEQYF
cdr3_nt: TGTGCCAGCAGCCAAGATCTGGGCAGTCACGAGCAGTACTTC

j_call: TRBJ1-2
cdr3_length: 11
d_call: .
v_call: TRBV12-5
clone_size: few
cdr3_aa: CAIITNYGYTF
cdr3_nt: TGTGCTATAATAACTAACTATGGCTACACCTTC

j_call: TRBJ2-2
cdr3_length: 17
d_call: TRBD2
v_call: TRBV6-1
clone_size: .
cdr3_aa: CASSDTRAGASTGELFF
cdr3_nt: TGTGCCAGCAGTGACACGAGAGCGGGAGCTAGCACCGGGGAGCTGTTTTTT

j_call: TRBJ2-4
cdr3_length: 15
d_call: .
v_call: TRBV5-4
clone_size: .
cdr3_aa: CASSSTGLAKNIQYF
cdr3_nt: TGTGCCAGCAGTTCTACAGGATTAGCCAAAAACATTCAGTACTTC

j_call: TRBJ1-5
cdr3_length: 18
d_call: .
v_call: TRBV21-1
clone_size: .
cdr3_aa: CASSKAWVDRVCHQPQHF
cdr3_nt: TGTGCCAGCAGCAAAGCCTGGGTGGACAGGGTTTGCCATCAGCCCCAGCATTTT

j_call: TRBJ1-2
cdr3_length: 12
d_call: .
v_call: TRBV6-5
clone_size: .
cdr3_aa: CASGNGGYGYTF
cdr3_nt: TGTGCCAGCGGGAACGGCGGGTATGGCTACACCTTC

j_call: TRBJ2-6
cdr3_length: 15
d_call: .
v_call: TRBV2
clone_size: .
cdr3_aa: CASGRDNSGANVLTF
cdr3_nt: TGTGCCAGCGGCCGGGACAACTCTGGGGCCAACGTCCTGACTTTC

j_call: TRBJ1-4
cdr3_length: 16
d_call: TRBD1
v_call: TRBV11-2
clone_size: .
cdr3_aa: CASSSPGTGREEKLFF
cdr3_nt: TGTGCCAGCAGCTCTCCCGGGACAGGGCGAGAGGAAAAACTGTTTTTT

j_call: TRBJ2-1
cdr3_length: 16
d_call: .
v_call: TRBV4-1
clone_size: .
cdr3_aa: CASSQETSGYYNEQFF
cdr3_nt: TGCGCCAGCAGCCAAGAAACGAGCGGTTACTACAATGAGCAGTTCTTC

j_call: TRBJ1-5
cdr3_length: 14
d_call: TRBD1
v_call: TRBV19
clone_size: .
cdr3_aa: CASSTTGGKQPQHF
cdr3_nt: TGTGCCAGTAGTACCACAGGGGGCAAGCAGCCCCAGCATTTT

j_call: TRBJ2-7
cdr3_length: 13
d_call: .
v_call: TRBV27
clone_size: .
cdr3_aa: CASSRGPFYEQYF
cdr3_nt: TGTGCCAGCAGTCGGGGGCCATTCTACGAGCAGTACTTC

j_call: TRBJ1-1
cdr3_length: 14
d_call: .
v_call: TRBV10-1
clone_size: .
cdr3_aa: CASRGPRGDTEAFF
cdr3_nt: TGCGCCAGCAGGGGACCCCGGGGGGACACTGAAGCTTTCTTT

j_call: TRBJ2-3
cdr3_length: 15
d_call: TRBD2
v_call: TRBV10-1
clone_size: .
cdr3_aa: CASSEGLAGGDTQYF
cdr3_nt: TGCGCCAGCAGTGAGGGACTAGCGGGAGGAGATACGCAGTATTTT

j_call: TRBJ2-3
cdr3_length: 14
d_call: .
v_call: TRBV19
clone_size: once
cdr3_aa: CASSRLDSTDTQYF
cdr3_nt: TGTGCCAGTAGTCGACTCGACAGCACAGATACGCAGTATTTT

j_call: TRBJ1-1
cdr3_length: 15
d_call: .
v_call: TRBV5-1
clone_size: .
cdr3_aa: CASSPGAPGGTEAFF
cdr3_nt: TGCGCCAGCAGCCCCGGGGCCCCAGGAGGCACTGAAGCTTTCTTT

j_call: TRBJ2-1
cdr3_length: 15
d_call: TRBD1
v_call: TRBV6-5
clone_size: .
cdr3_aa: CASSPTGSSYNEQFF
cdr3_nt: TGTGCCAGCAGCCCGACAGGGAGCTCCTACAATGAGCAGTTCTTC

j_call: TRBJ2-2
cdr3_length: 12
d_call: .
v_call: TRBV12-3/TRBV12-4
clone_size: .
cdr3_aa: CASSRRTGELFF
cdr3_nt: TGTGCCAGCAGCCGACGCACCGGGGAGCTGTTTTTT

j_call: TRBJ2-7
cdr3_length: 14
d_call: .
v_call: TRBV3-1/TRBV3-2
clone_size: .
cdr3_aa: CASSQGFSSYEQYF
cdr3_nt: TGTGCCAGCAGCCAAGGGTTTTCCTCCTACGAGCAGTACTTC

j_call: TRBJ1-1
cdr3_length: 14
d_call: TRBD1
v_call: TRBV28
clone_size: .
cdr3_aa: CASSLTGVDTEAFF
cdr3_nt: TGTGCCAGCAGCCTGACAGGGGTGGACACTGAAGCTTTCTTT

j_call: TRBJ1-4
cdr3_length: 12
d_call: .
v_call: TRBV28
clone_size: .
cdr3_aa: CASRRTNEKLFF
cdr3_nt: TGTGCCAGCAGACGGACTAATGAAAAACTGTTTTTT

j_call: TRBJ1-2
cdr3_length: 14
d_call: .
v_call: TRBV4-1
clone_size: .
cdr3_aa: CASSQEGRVRPYTF
cdr3_nt: TGCGCCAGCAGCCAAGAGGGCAGGGTAAGGCCCTACACCTTC

j_call: TRBJ1-1
cdr3_length: 14
d_call: .
v_call: TRBV5-1
clone_size: .
cdr3_aa: CASSLAGGLIEAFF
cdr3_nt: TGCGCCAGCAGCTTGGCCGGGGGTTTAATTGAAGCTTTCTTT

j_call: TRBJ2-2
cdr3_length: 15
d_call: TRBD1
v_call: TRBV5-1
clone_size: .
cdr3_aa: CASSQDRANTGELFF
cdr3_nt: TGCGCCAGCAGCCAGGACAGGGCGAACACCGGGGAGCTGTTTTTT

j_call: TRBJ1-2
cdr3_length: 15
d_call: .
v_call: TRBV6-1
clone_size: .
cdr3_aa: CASSEAQGVDYGYTF
cdr3_nt: TGTGCCAGCAGTGAAGCCCAGGGCGTTGACTATGGCTACACCTTC

j_call: TRBJ1-2
cdr3_length: 15
d_call: .
v_call: TRBV7-3
clone_size: .
cdr3_aa: CASSLTGGDGYGYTF
cdr3_nt: TGTGCCAGCAGCTTAACAGGGGGAGATGGCTATGGCTACACCTTC

j_call: TRBJ2-1
cdr3_length: 14
d_call: .
v_call: TRBV3-1/TRBV3-2
clone_size: .
cdr3_aa: CASGRSGSYNEQFF
cdr3_nt: TGTGCCAGCGGTAGGAGCGGCTCCTACAATGAGCAGTTCTTC

j_call: TRBJ1-1
cdr3_length: 12
d_call: TRBD1
v_call: TRBV19
clone_size: .
cdr3_aa: CASNEFRGEAFF
cdr3_nt: TGTGCCAGTAATGAGTTCAGGGGGGAAGCTTTCTTT